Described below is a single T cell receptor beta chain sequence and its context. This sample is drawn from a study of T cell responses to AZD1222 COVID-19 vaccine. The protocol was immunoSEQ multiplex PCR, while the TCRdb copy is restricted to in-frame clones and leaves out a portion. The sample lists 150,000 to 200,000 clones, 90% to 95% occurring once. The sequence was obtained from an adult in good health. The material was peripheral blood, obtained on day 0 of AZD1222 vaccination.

CDR3 residues: CASRWGQGTSPLHF. The DNA for the CDR3 is TGTGCCAGCAGATGGGGGCAGGGGACATCACCCCTCCACTTT. The chain links TRBV28 to TRBJ1-6, with D possibly TRBD1 on 6 matching bases. The length of the CDR3 is 14 residues. Germline V gene data show CDR1 as MDHEN and CDR2 as SYDVKM. The V end was cut by 6 bases, the J end by 10 bases, with 16 bases between.